This T cell receptor (beta chain) was obtained from a study of T cells in women clearing cervical HPV infection. The overall study: Controls' single incident HPV16 infection cleared within 12 months without precancer.

Worth noting for this clone: Coverage ceases 3 residues before the CDR3 finishes, and the germline J gene fills in the end.

Between the trimmed V and J ends, which lost 1 base and 6 bases, there was a span of 20 bases. The CDR3 has 16 amino acids. Germline CDR1 is DFQATT and CDR2 is SNEGSKA (reference sequence). The method was immunoSEQ multiplex PCR; TCRdb's version includes in-frame clones alone and lacks a portion of them. The sample's table shows 48,000 or so clones. The source of this sequence is a woman aged 18 to 75 with a cervical HPV16 infection that either progressed to CIN3+ or cleared (not recorded which). The source material was blood buffy coat. V and J are TRBV20-1 and TRBJ2-3; D is uncertain. The DNA read from the CDR3 is TGCAGTGCTAGAGCCCCCGCAGGCCCAATCTCGGATACG. Translated: CSARAPAGPISDT. The entire CDR3 reads CSARAPAGPISDTQYF.